Shown below are 22 T cell receptor beta chains from a single sample sequenced in a study of blood T cell repertoires in COVID-19. TCRdb's copy holds only in-frame clones and misses some; the assay was immunoSEQ multiplex PCR. The table lists 350,000 to 400,000 clones, approximately 86% of them singletons. The sequencing input was peripheral blood. The receptors come from a woman in her sixties or seventies with COVID-19, enrolled during active disease.

The chain links TRBV6-2 or TRBV6-3 to TRBJ1-1; a weak D match, TRBD1 (6 bases). With 3 bases removed from V and 5 bases from J, the gap between germline ends came to 13 bases. Germline CDR1 is MNHEY and CDR2 is SVGEGT. CDR3 length equals 14 residues. The CDR3 spells CASSYRSGVTEAFF. CDR3 nucleotides: TGTGCCAGCAGTTATAGATCAGGGGTTACTGAAGCTTTCTTT.

The chain links TRBV18 to TRBJ1-2; 7 bases fit TRBD1. This CDR3 region has 12 residues. From germline, CDR1 is KGHSH and CDR2 LQKENI. Unmatched junction bases numbered 2, after V lost 3 bases and J lost 7 bases. In nucleotides, the CDR3 is TGTGCCAGCTCACCCAGGGGGTCTGGCTACACCTTC. Translated, it gives CASSPRGSGYTF.

The J gene is TRBJ2-1, the V gene TRBV12-3 or TRBV12-4; TRBD1 matches at 7 bases. This CDR3 contains 12 residues. Germline trimming cut 3 bases from V and 10 bases from J; bases unmatched to any gene: 3. The CDR3 nucleotides read TGTGCCAGCAGTTTTCCACAGGGGGAGCAGTTCTTC. Protein product: CASSFPQGEQFF.

This chain uses TRBV5-1 with TRBJ2-3; unclear D gene. The V and J ends lost 1 base and 3 bases respectively, with 6 bases between them. The CDR3 runs 13 residues. The germline gives CDR1 SGHRS, CDR2 YFSETQ. CDR3 in amino acids: CASSLIPTDTQYF. The DNA for the CDR3 is TGCGCCAGCAGCTTGATTCCGACAGATACGCAGTATTTT. Supplemented by reference TRBV5-1 and TRBJ2-3, the full variable domain reads KAGVTQTPRYLIKTRGQQVTLSCSPISGHRSVSWYQQTPGQGLQFLFEYFSETQRNKGNFPGRFSGRQFSNSRSEMNVSTLELGDSALYLCASSLIPTDTQYFGPGTRLTVL.

The genes are TRBV7-8 and TRBJ2-7; D perhaps matches TRBD2 (5 bases). Trimming stripped 3 bases from V and 1 base from J, with 7 bases between. The CDR3 sequence is 13 residues long. The germline V gene encodes CDR1 SGHVS and CDR2 FQNEAQ. CDR3 sequence: CASSFWTSYEQYF. In nucleotides, the CDR3 is TGTGCCAGCAGCTTCTGGACTTCCTACGAGCAGTACTTC. Full variable domain (outside the CDR3, taken from reference TRBV7-8 and TRBJ2-7): GAGVSQSPRYKVAKRGQDVALRCDPISGHVSLFWYQQALGQGPEFLTYFQNEAQLDKSGLPSDRFFAERPEGSVSTLKIQRTQQEDSAVYLCASSFWTSYEQYFGPGTRLTVT.

The chain has TRBV4-1 and TRBJ2-5, with a weak D call TRBD2 (5 bases). V dropped 2 bases and J dropped 5 bases, with 9 bases sitting between them. Germline values: CDR1 MGHRA, CDR2 YSYEKL. The CDR3 covers 13 residues. The CDR3 is CASSQPGLETQYF. The CDR3 nucleotides read TGCGCCAGCAGCCAACCTGGACTGGAGACCCAGTACTTC.

This chain uses TRBV7-9 with TRBJ1-2; perhaps TRBD1 as D (6 bases). Trimming removed 6 bases at V and 0 bases at J, with 11 bases between. CDR3 length: 14 amino acids. Germline CDR1 SEHNR, CDR2 FQNEAQ (reference sequence). DNA for the CDR3: TGTGCCAGCAGGGAGCGGGGGCCTAACTATGGCTACACCTTC. This encodes CASRERGPNYGYTF. The whole variable domain, filled in from reference TRBV7-9 and TRBJ1-2, reads DTGVSQNPRHKITKRGQNVTFRCDPISEHNRLYWYRQTLGQGPEFLTYFQNEAQLEKSRLLSDRFSAERPKGSFSTLEIQRTEQGDSAMYLCASRERGPNYGYTFGSGTRLTVV.

This rearrangement joins TRBV6-5 to TRBJ2-3; D is unresolved. CDR3 length: 14 amino acids. CDR1 is MNHEY, CDR2 SVGAGI, per germline. Trimming removed 4 bases from V and 3 bases from J, with 11 bases in between. DNA of the CDR3: TGTGCCAGCAGTTCTAGGTATATGACAGATACGCAGTATTTT. This gives the protein CASSSRYMTDTQYF.

V is TRBV10-1 and J is TRBJ2-7; tentatively, D is TRBD1 (5 bases). The germline gives CDR1 WNHNN, CDR2 SYGVQD (reference sequence). V was trimmed by 0 bases and J by 7 bases, leaving 10 bases between them. The CDR3 loop spans 13 amino acids. The CDR3 loop is CASSESSREEQYF. The CDR3 bases are TGCGCCAGCAGTGAGTCATCCAGGGAAGAGCAGTACTTC.

This clone was seen ten or more times. CDR3 in DNA: TGTGCCAGCATTGCGGGCCAAGAGACCCAGTACTTC. It encodes CASIAGQETQYF. The chain recombines TRBV6-5 with TRBJ2-5; D might be TRBD2 (5 bases). Trimming shortened V by 7 bases and J by 1 base, and 7 bases separated the two germline ends. Germline V gene sequence: CDR1 MNHEY, CDR2 SVGAGI. This CDR3 is 12 amino acids long.

V usage is TRBV19 and J usage is TRBJ1-6; 7 nucleotides align to TRBD1. Germline V gene data show CDR1 as LNHDA and CDR2 as SQIVND (reference sequence). The CDR3 is 15 amino acids. V lost 6 bases and J lost 7; bases outside the gene matches: 9. The chain's CDR3 is CASRKDRERNSPLHF. In DNA, the CDR3 is TGTGCCAGTAGAAAAGACAGGGAGAGGAATTCACCCCTCCACTTT.

This chain joins TRBV4-2 and TRBJ2-5; 9 bases are shared with TRBD1. The length of the CDR3 is 18 residues. Germline lookup yields CDR1 LGHNA and CDR2 YNFKEQ. V dropped 2 bases and J dropped 0; count of bases not matched to a gene: 10. The CDR3 nucleotides are TGTGCCAGCAGCCAAAATTTGTTGACAGGGGGATACCAAGAGACCCAGTACTTC. Encoded protein: CASSQNLLTGGYQETQYF.

This rearrangement joins TRBV2 to TRBJ1-6, with D unclear. V gave up 4 bases and J gave up 8 bases, with 3 bases separating them. This CDR3 spans 11 amino acids. Germline lookup yields CDR1 SNHLY and CDR2 FYNNEI. The CDR3 here is CASSAHSPLHF. The CDR3 nucleotides are TGTGCCAGCAGTGCTCATTCACCCCTCCACTTT. Variable domain in full (rest from reference TRBV2 and TRBJ1-6): EPEVTQTPSHQVTQMGQEVILRCVPISNHLYFYWYRQILGQKVEFLVSFYNNEISEKSEIFDDQFSVERPDGSNFTLKIRSTKLEDSAMYFCASSAHSPLHFGNGTRLTVT.

The genes are TRBV6-5 and TRBJ2-2; 10 nucleotides line up with TRBD1. Germline values: CDR1 MNHEY, CDR2 SVGAGI. The CDR3 totals 15 residues. J was trimmed by 7 bases and V by 6 bases; bases with no gene match: 8. The CDR3: CASSPGQGTVGELFF. The CDR3 DNA reads TGTGCCAGCAGCCCGGGACAGGGGACGGTCGGGGAGCTGTTTTTT.

V is TRBV9 and J is TRBJ2-1; TRBD2 might be the D (6 bases). Germline CDR1 is SGDLS and CDR2 is YYNGEE. The CDR3 is 20 residues long. V lost 0 bases and J lost 1, with 23 bases in between. The CDR3 reads CASSVAGQGGGFWSYNEQFF. In nucleotides, the CDR3 is TGTGCCAGCAGCGTAGCTGGGCAGGGAGGAGGGTTTTGGTCCTACAATGAGCAGTTCTTC.

The table lists this clone with a count of one. The chain joins TRBV9 to TRBJ1-4; 7 bases fit TRBD1. Germline loops: CDR1 SGDLS, CDR2 YYNGEE. The CDR3 has 12 amino acids. J lost 3 bases, V lost 8 bases, and 1 base had no gene match. Here the CDR3 DNA reads TGTGCCAGTGGGACAGCTAATGAAAAACTGTTTTTT. Its translation is CASGTANEKLFF.

This chain uses TRBV1 with TRBJ2-2; the D segment call TRBD2 is taken from the table without a DNA check. TRBV1 is flagged as a pseudogene. This CDR3 is 22 amino acids long. CDR3 nucleotide sequence: TGCACCAGCAGCCAAGATCGAACCTTGGGACTAGCGGGGGGGCTGGACACCGGGGAGCTGTTTTTT. As protein: CTSSQDRTLGLAGGLDTGELFF.

This clone has only a few counts. Distinct nucleotide sequences in the sample also encode this CDR3. The chain links TRBV5-1 to TRBJ1-1, with D hard to call. Germline V CDR1 and CDR2: SGHRS, YFSETQ. The CDR3 consists of 13 residues. V lost 2 bases and J 0 bases, leaving 5 bases between the germline ends. The CDR3 protein is CASSLIMNTEAFF. CDR3 bases: TGCGCCAGCAGCTTAATAATGAACACTGAAGCTTTCTTT.

The chain recombines TRBV19 with TRBJ1-1; tentatively, D is TRBD1 (5 bases). The CDR3 extends over 14 amino acids. Trimming took 6 bases from V and 2 from J, leaving 13 bases between them. CDR1 is LNHDA and CDR2 is SQIVND in the germline V gene (reference sequence). Written as DNA, the CDR3 is TGTGCCAGTAGGCGACAGAGTCTCAACACTGAAGCTTTCTTT. Its protein product is CASRRQSLNTEAFF.

This clone was picked up one time. The J gene is TRBJ1-1, the V gene TRBV5-1; 8 nucleotides agree with TRBD1. Germline CDR1 SGHRS, CDR2 YFSETQ. This CDR3 region has 15 residues. The J segment lost 5 bases and the V segment lost 0 bases, leaving 6 bases of the junction unmatched. Here the CDR3 DNA reads TGCGCCAGCAGCTTGGCTACAGGGGGTAGGACTGAAGCTTTCTTT. Translated, it gives CASSLATGGRTEAFF.

The chain employs TRBV6-5 and TRBJ2-2, with D possibly matching TRBD1 (6 bases). The CDR3 consists of 14 residues. V was clipped by 5 bases and J by 3 bases, with 10 bases between them. The germline CDR1 and CDR2 sequences are MNHEY and SVGAGI. The CDR3 loop is CASSRNRDTGELFF. DNA of the CDR3: TGTGCCAGCAGTCGAAACAGGGACACCGGGGAGCTGTTTTTT.

The CDR3 here is CASSQLWDFPTDTQYF. The CDR3 nucleotides are TGTGCCAGCAGCCAACTTTGGGACTTCCCCACAGATACGCAGTATTTT. The V gene is TRBV7-3, the J gene TRBJ2-3, with D maybe TRBD2 (6 bases). Per the germline V gene, CDR1 is SGHTA and CDR2 is FQGTGA. V lost 5 bases and J lost 2, with 17 bases in between. This CDR3 has 16 amino acids.